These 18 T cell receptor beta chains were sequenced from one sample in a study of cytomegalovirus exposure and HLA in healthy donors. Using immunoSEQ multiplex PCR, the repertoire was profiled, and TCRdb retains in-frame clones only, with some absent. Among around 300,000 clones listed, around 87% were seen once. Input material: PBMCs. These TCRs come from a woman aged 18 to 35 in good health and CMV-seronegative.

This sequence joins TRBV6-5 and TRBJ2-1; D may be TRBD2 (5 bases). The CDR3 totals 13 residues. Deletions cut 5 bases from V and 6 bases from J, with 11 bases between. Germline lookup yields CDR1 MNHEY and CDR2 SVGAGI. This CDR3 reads CASSPAGPNEQFF. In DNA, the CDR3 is TGTGCCAGCAGTCCCGCGGGTCCCAATGAGCAGTTCTTC.

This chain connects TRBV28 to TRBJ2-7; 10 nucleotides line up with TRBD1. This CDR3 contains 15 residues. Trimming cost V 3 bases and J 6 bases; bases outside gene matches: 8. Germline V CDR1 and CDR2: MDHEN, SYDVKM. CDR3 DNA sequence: TGTGCCAGCAGTTTCTTGGGACAGGGGACTTCCGAGCAGTACTTC. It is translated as CASSFLGQGTSEQYF.

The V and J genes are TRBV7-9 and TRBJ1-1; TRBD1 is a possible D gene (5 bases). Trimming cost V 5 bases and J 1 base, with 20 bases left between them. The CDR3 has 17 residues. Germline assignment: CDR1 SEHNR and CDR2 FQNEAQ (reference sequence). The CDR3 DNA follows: TGTGCCAGCAGCCCAGTCTGGGGGGGTGCTTCGAACACTGAAGCTTTCTTT. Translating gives CASSPVWGGASNTEAFF.

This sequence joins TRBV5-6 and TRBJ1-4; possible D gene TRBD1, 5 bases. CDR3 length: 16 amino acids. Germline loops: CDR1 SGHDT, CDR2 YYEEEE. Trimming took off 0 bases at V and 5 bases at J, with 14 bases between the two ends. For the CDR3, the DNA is TGTGCCAGCAGCTTGGAAGGCCCGGGGGGGAATGAAAAACTGTTTTTT. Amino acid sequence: CASSLEGPGGNEKLFF.

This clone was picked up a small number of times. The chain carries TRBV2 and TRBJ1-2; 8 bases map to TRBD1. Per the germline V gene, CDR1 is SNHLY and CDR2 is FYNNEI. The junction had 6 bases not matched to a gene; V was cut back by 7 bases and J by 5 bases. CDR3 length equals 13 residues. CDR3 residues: CASTGGTGYGYTF. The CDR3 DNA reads TGTGCCAGCACAGGGGGGACAGGATATGGCTACACCTTC. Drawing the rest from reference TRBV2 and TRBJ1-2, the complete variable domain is EPEVTQTPSHQVTQMGQEVILRCVPISNHLYFYWYRQILGQKVEFLVSFYNNEISEKSEIFDDQFSVERPDGSNFTLKIRSTKLEDSAMYFCASTGGTGYGYTFGSGTRLTVV.

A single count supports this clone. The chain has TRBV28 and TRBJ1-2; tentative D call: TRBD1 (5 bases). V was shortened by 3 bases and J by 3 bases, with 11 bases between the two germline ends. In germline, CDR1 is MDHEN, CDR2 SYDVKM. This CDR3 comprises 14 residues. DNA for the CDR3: TGTGCCAGCAGTTTGGACGGGACTCACTATGGCTACACCTTC. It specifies CASSLDGTHYGYTF.

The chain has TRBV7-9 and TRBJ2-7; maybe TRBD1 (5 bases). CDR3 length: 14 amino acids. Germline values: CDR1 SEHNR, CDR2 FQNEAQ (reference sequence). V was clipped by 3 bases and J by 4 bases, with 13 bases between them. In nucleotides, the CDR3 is TGTGCCAGCAGCTTGCAGGGTTACGGGTACGAGCAGTACTTC. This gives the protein CASSLQGYGYEQYF.

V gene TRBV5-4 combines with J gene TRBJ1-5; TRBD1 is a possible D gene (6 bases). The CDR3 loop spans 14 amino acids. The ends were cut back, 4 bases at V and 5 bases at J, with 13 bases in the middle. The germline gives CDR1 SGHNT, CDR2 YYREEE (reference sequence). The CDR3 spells CASSTTGSDQPQHF. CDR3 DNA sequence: TGTGCCAGCAGCACTACAGGGTCGGATCAGCCCCAGCATTTT.

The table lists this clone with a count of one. The DNA of the CDR3 is TGTGCCAGCAGCCGGGACAGGACGCTCGGCTACGAGCAGTACTTC. This sequence encodes CASSRDRTLGYEQYF. The V and J genes are TRBV2 and TRBJ2-7; 8 bases are shared with TRBD1. The CDR3 loop spans 15 amino acids. Germline loops: CDR1 SNHLY, CDR2 FYNNEI. The J segment lost 3 bases and the V segment lost 6 bases, leaving 10 bases of the junction unmatched.

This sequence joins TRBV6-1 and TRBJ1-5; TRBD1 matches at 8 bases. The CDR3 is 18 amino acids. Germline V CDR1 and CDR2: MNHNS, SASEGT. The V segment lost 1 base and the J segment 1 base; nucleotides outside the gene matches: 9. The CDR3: CASSEGTGGIWSNQPQHF. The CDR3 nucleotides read TGTGCCAGCAGTGAAGGCACAGGGGGAATTTGGAGCAATCAGCCCCAGCATTTT.

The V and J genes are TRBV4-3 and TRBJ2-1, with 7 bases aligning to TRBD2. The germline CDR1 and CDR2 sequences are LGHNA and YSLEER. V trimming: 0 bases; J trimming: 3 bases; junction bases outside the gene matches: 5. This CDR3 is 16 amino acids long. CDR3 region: CASSQEVGGGYNEQFF. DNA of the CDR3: TGCGCCAGCAGCCAAGAGGTCGGCGGGGGCTACAATGAGCAGTTCTTC.

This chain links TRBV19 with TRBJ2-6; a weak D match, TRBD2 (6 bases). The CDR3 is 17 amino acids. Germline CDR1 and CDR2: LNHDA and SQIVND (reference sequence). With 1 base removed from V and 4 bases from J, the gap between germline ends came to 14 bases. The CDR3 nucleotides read TGTGCCAGTAGTATAGTGACTAGTGGTTCCGGGGCCAACGTCCTGACTTTC. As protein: CASSIVTSGSGANVLTF. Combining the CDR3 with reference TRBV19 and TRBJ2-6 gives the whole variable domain DGGITQSPKYLFRKEGQNVTLSCEQNLNHDAMYWYRQDPGQGLRLIYYSQIVNDFQKGDIAEGYSVSREKKESFPLTVTSAQKNPTAFYLCASSIVTSGSGANVLTFGAGSRLTVL.

CDR3 sequence (DNA): TGTGCCAGCAGTGACCCGCTCACTAGCTCCGAGCAGTACTTC. Translation: CASSDPLTSSEQYF. The V call is TRBV2, the J call TRBJ2-7; TRBD2 is a possible D gene (6 bases). V lost 3 bases, J lost 6 bases, and 15 bases lay in between. Germline V lookup: CDR1 SNHLY, CDR2 FYNNEI. This CDR3 is 14 amino acids long. The whole variable domain, filled in from reference TRBV2 and TRBJ2-7, reads EPEVTQTPSHQVTQMGQEVILRCVPISNHLYFYWYRQILGQKVEFLVSFYNNEISEKSEIFDDQFSVERPDGSNFTLKIRSTKLEDSAMYFCASSDPLTSSEQYFGPGTRLTVT.

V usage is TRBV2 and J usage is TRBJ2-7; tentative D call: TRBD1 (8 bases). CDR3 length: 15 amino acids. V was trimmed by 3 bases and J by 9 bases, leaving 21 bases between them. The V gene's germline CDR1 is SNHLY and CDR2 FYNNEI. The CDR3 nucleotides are TGTGCCAGCAGTGATGTGGGGGGGACAGGAGGACGGCAGTACTTC. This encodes CASSDVGGTGGRQYF.

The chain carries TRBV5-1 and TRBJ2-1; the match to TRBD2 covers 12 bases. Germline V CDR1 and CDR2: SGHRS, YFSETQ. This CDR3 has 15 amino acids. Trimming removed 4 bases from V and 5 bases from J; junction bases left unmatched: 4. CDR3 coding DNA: TGCGCCAGCAGCACGACTAGCGGGGGCCACAATGAGCAGTTCTTC. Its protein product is CASSTTSGGHNEQFF.

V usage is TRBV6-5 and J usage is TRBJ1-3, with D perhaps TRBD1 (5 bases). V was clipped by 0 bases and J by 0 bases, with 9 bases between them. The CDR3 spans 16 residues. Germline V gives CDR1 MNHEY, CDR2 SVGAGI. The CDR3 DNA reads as TGTGCCAGCAGTTACTCGCCGGGGGTCTCTGGAAACACCATATATTTT. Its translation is CASSYSPGVSGNTIYF.

CDR3 sequence: CASSAWDREAGELFF. CDR3 in DNA: TGTGCCAGCAGCGCCTGGGACAGGGAGGCCGGGGAGCTGTTTTTT. J is TRBJ2-2 and V is TRBV11-2; TRBD1 matches at 9 bases. Germline CDR1 SGHAT, CDR2 FQNNGV. This CDR3 is built from 15 residues. After removal of 5 bases from V and 6 bases from J, the junction contained 7 bases not matched to a gene.

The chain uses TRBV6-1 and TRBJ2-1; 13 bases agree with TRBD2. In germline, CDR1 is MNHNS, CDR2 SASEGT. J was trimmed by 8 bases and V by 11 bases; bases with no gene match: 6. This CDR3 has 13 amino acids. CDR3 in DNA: TGTGCCGGACGGACTAGCGGGAGTGATGAGCAGTTCTTC. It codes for CAGRTSGSDEQFF.